These T cell receptor beta chains were read from a single sample in a study of T cells in localized non-small cell lung cancer. Repertoires were generated with immunoSEQ multiplex PCR, while TCRdb's copy carries only in-frame clones and drops some. The sample carries about 40,000 clones, under 90% recorded once. The source was peripheral blood mononuclear cells, collected before any cancer treatment. The receptors derive from a male donor aged 60 or over with stage II lung adenocarcinoma. CDR3s include the opening cysteine and the closing phenylalanine or tryptophan. The D gene is left open where the match is weak. Not every row has a clone size; where given, it reads once, few, many or a size class.

>-|TRBD1|TRBV2|TRBJ1-3
TGTGCCAGCAGTAGCACGACAGGGAGAGGAAACACCATATATTTT
CASSSTTGRGNTIYF
>-|TRBD1|TRBV27|TRBJ2-1
TGTGCCAGCAGTTTCCTGGACAGGGGCCCCTACAATGAGCAGTTCTTC
CASSFLDRGPYNEQFF
>-|-|TRBV6-6|TRBJ1-2
TGTGCCAGCAGGCCGCGGGGACTCTACTATGGCTACACCTTC
CASRPRGLYYGYTF
>-|-|TRBV6-5|TRBJ1-1
TGTGCCAGCACCCCACATTCACCTAACACTGAAGCTTTCTTT
CASTPHSPNTEAFF
>-|TRBD2|TRBV7-6|TRBJ2-3
TGTGCCAGCAGCTCCCCGGGACTAGCGGGAGGGGATACGCAGTATTTT
CASSSPGLAGGDTQYF
>-|-|TRBV7-2|TRBJ1-3
TGTGCCAGCAGCCCAGCGCGTTTCCCCATATATTTT
CASSPARFPIYF
>-|-|TRBV7-9|TRBJ1-5
TGTGCCAGCAGCTTAAGGCGGGGAGGGTCGGCCCCTCAGCCCCAGCATTTT
CASSLRRGGSAPQPQHF
>-|-|TRBV28|TRBJ2-7
TGTGCCAGCAGCACCTACCGGGGAGCCTTCTACGAGCAGTACTTC
CASSTYRGAFYEQYF
>-|-|TRBV11-2|TRBJ1-3
TGTGCCAGCAGCTTAGAATGGCAGGTGGGAAACACCATATATTTT
CASSLEWQVGNTIYF
>-|-|TRBV2|TRBJ1-1
TGTGCCAGCAGTGAAGCGCTTGGTCAACAGGGTAGGAACACTGAAGCTTTCTTT
CASSEALGQQGRNTEAFF
>-|-|TRBV4-1|TRBJ1-5
TGCGCCAGCAGCCAAGATTCCCTAGGAGGTAGGCCCCAGCATTTT
CASSQDSLGGRPQHF
>-|-|TRBV18|TRBJ1-1
TGTGCCAGCTCACAGCTTAAACTAGGGACTGAAGCTTTCTTT
CASSQLKLGTEAFF
>-|-|TRBV18|TRBJ1-1
TGTGCCAGCTCACTAGGGAGTCCCGGAGGGGCTTTCTTT
CASSLGSPGGAFF
>-|-|TRBV6-5|TRBJ2-3
TGTGCCAGCAGTTACTCGAGCTACTGGGATACGCAGTATTTT
CASSYSSYWDTQYF
>-|-|TRBV2|TRBJ2-6
TGTGCCAGCAGCAGGGGGGCTACCTCTGGGGCCAACGTCCTGACTTTC
CASSRGATSGANVLTF
>-|-|TRBV5-4|TRBJ1-1
TGTGCCAGCAGCTTTTTAGATGGGAAAGCTTTCTTT
CASSFLDGKAFF
>medium-sized|TRBD1|TRBV5-4|TRBJ2-6
TGTGCCAGCAGCTCGGGACAGAGCTTCTCTGGGGCCAACGTCCTGACTTTC
CASSSGQSFSGANVLTF
>once|-|TRBV19|TRBJ2-5
TGTGCCAGTAGTATTGGGGCTAGGCAAGAGACCCAGTACTTC
CASSIGARQETQYF
>-|-|TRBV11-3|TRBJ2-1
TGTGCCAGCAGCCCCCGTAGGGGCCGAATCTCCTACAATGAGCAGTTCTTC
CASSPRRGRISYNEQFF
>-|TRBD1|TRBV6-1|TRBJ2-7
TGTGCCAGCAGTGGGGCGACAGGGGGAGGGATCGGAGCTCGCGAGCAGTACTTC
CASSGATGGGIGAREQYF
>-|-|TRBV6-5|TRBJ2-7
TGTGCCAGCAGTTCGGGGACCGGGATCGAGCAGTACTTC
CASSSGTGIEQYF
>-|-|TRBV10-2|TRBJ2-5
TGCGCCAGCAGGTACAGATTCCAAGAGACCCAGTACTTC
CASRYRFQETQYF
>few|-|TRBV11-3|TRBJ2-7
TGTGCCAGCAGCTTAGAGTTCGGGGAGCAGTACTTC
CASSLEFGEQYF
>few|-|TRBV5-1|TRBJ2-7
TGCGCCAGCAGCCGAGACAGGCGAGACGAGCAGTACTTC
CASSRDRRDEQYF
>-|-|TRBV21-1|TRBJ2-7
TGTGCCAGCAGCAAGGACGAGCAGTACTTC
CASSKDEQYF
>-|TRBD2|TRBV6-4|TRBJ2-7
TGTGCCAGCACCGGGACTAGCGGGAGAGTAAGCTACGAGCAGTACTTC
CASTGTSGRVSYEQYF
>-|-|TRBV28|TRBJ1-5
TGTGCCAGCAGTTTACCTCGGGGGGGGGCCAGTCAGCCCCAGCATTTT
CASSLPRGGASQPQHF
>-|-|TRBV2|TRBJ1-1
TGTGCCAGCAGTCGGGTCATGAACACTGAAGCTTTCTTT
CASSRVMNTEAFF
>-|TRBD1|TRBV7-2|TRBJ1-6
TGTGCCAGCAGCTCAGGGGAGGGACAGGGAGGCTCACCCCTCCACTTT
CASSSGEGQGGSPLHF
>-|-|TRBV25-1|TRBJ2-7
TGTGCCAGCAGTGAAAGGCCGGGGGAGCAGTACTTC
CASSERPGEQYF
>-|-|TRBV2|TRBJ2-1
TGTGCCAGCAGTGAGTACAATGAGCAGTTCTTC
CASSEYNEQFF
>-|-|TRBV6-5|TRBJ1-3
TGTGCCAGCAGCCTGACAGGCGCTACTGGAAACACCATATATTTT
CASSLTGATGNTIYF
>-|TRBD2|TRBV20-1|TRBJ2-7
TGCACCGCTAGCGGGAGCCACGAGCAGTACTTC
CTASGSHEQYF
>-|TRBD1|TRBV28|TRBJ1-2
TGTGCCAGCAGTTCCGGGACAGGGGGCTATGGCTACACCTTC
CASSSGTGGYGYTF
>-|-|TRBV9|TRBJ2-7
TGTGCCAGCAGCGTAGCCCCTCTCCACGAGCAGTACTTC
CASSVAPLHEQYF
>-|TRBD1|TRBV9|TRBJ1-3
TGTGCCAGGACAGGGCTTGGAAACACCATATATTTT
CARTGLGNTIYF
>-|-|TRBV5-5|TRBJ2-2
TGTGCCAGCAGCTCCGTTTTGACAGTCTGGACCGGGGAGCTGTTTTTT
CASSSVLTVWTGELFF
>-|-|TRBV2|TRBJ2-5
TGTGCCAGCAGCGGGACGGCCGAGACCCAGTACTTC
CASSGTAETQYF
>once|TRBD1|TRBV19|TRBJ2-7
TGTGCCAGTAGCCGGACAGGCCCGTACGAGCAGTACTTC
CASSRTGPYEQYF
>-|-|TRBV13|TRBJ2-6
TGTGCCAGCAGCTTAAAAGGGGGTGGGTCTGGGGCCAACGTCCTGACTTTC
CASSLKGGGSGANVLTF
>-|-|TRBV5-4|TRBJ2-7
TGTGCCAGCAGCTCCGGGGGCTCTTCCTACGAGCAGTACTTC
CASSSGGSSYEQYF